This T cell receptor (beta chain) was found in a study of spatial heterogeneity in lung cancer. Study information: Beta-chain sequences were consistently detected more often than alpha-chain sequences.

Between the trimmed V and J ends, which lost 4 bases and 3 bases, there was a span of 13 bases. The CDR3 is 15 amino acids. A unique molecular identifier was carried by every single TCR cDNA molecule. TCRdb re-called the 5' RACE reads through MiXCR, storing one row per CDR3 protein. This table has just over 25,000 distinct CDR3 sequences, over 10% appearing once. Time point: sample taken at primary tumor resection. No cells were sorted before sequencing. The whole RNA sequenced was extracted from tumor, nontumor lung or frozen PBMC. The receptor comes from a female donor with early-stage non-small cell lung cancer. The material sequenced was PBMCs, taken at surgery. The chain is built from TRBV12-3 or TRBV12-4 and TRBJ2-1; D is uncertain. CDR3 nucleotide sequence: TGTGCCAGCAGTTCCCGTGTGGGGTTCTACAATGAGCAGTTCTTC. Its protein is CASSSRVGFYNEQFF.